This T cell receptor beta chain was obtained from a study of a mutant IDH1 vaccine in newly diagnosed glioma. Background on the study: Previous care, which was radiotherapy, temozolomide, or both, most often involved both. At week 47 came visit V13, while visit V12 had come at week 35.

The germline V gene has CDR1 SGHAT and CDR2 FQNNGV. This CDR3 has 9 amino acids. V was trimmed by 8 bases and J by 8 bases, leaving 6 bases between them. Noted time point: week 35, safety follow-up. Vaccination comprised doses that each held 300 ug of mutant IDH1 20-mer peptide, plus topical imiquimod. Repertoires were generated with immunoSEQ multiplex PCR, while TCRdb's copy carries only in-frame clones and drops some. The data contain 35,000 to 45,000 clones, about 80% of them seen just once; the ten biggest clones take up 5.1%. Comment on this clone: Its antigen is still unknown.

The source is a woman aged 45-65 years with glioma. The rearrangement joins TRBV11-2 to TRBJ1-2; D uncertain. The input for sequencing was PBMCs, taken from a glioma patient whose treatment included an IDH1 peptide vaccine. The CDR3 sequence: CASPGGYTF. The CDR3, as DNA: TGTGCCAGCCCCGGAGGCTACACCTTC.